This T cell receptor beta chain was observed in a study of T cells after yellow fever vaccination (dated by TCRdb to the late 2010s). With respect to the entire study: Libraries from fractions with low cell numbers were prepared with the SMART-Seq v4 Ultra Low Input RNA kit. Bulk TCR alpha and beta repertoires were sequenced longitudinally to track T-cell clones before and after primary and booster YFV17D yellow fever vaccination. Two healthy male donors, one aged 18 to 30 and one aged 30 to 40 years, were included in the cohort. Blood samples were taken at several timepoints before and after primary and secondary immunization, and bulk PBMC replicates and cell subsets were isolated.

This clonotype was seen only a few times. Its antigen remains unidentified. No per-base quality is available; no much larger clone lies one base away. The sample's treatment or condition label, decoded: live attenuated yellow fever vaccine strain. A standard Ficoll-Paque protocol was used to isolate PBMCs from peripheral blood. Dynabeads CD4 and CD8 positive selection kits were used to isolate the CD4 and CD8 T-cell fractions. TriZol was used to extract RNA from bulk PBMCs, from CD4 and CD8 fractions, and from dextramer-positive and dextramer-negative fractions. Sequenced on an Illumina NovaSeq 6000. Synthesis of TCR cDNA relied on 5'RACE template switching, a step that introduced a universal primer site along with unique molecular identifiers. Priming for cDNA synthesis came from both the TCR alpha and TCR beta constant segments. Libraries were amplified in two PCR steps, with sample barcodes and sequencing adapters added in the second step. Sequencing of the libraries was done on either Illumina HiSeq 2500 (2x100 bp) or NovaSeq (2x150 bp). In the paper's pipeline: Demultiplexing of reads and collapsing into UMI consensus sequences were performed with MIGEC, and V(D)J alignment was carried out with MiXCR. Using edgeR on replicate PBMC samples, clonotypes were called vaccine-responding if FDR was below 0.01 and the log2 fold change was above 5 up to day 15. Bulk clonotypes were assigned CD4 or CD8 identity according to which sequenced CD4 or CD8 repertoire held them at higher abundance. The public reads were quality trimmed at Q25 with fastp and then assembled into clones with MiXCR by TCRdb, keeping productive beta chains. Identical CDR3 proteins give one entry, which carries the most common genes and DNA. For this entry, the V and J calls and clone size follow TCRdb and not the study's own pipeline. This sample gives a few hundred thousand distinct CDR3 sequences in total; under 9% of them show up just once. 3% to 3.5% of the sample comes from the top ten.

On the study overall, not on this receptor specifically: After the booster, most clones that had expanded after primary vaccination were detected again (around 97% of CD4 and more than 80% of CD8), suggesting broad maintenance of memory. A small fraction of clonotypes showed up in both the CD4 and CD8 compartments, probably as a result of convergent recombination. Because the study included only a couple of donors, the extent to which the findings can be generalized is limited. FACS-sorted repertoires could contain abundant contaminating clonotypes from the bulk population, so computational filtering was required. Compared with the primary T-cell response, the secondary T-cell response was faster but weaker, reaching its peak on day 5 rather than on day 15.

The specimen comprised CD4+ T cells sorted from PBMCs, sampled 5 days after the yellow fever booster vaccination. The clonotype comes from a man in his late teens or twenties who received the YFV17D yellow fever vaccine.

At the DNA level, the sequence is TGTGCCAGAGACTCCTCCCCGCGGAACACCGGGGAGCTGTTTTTT. Its protein is CARDSSPRNTGELFF. The chain is made from TRBV7-9 and TRBJ2-2; confidence is insufficient to name the D gene. Its CDR3 holds 15 amino acids, cysteine through phenylalanine. The only DNA kept is the CDR3, 45 bases in frame from the first base. V was cut back by 9 bases and J by 1 base, leaving a gap of 15 bases between them. The germline V gene (reference sequence) supplies CDR1 SEHNR and CDR2 FQNEAQ. The entire variable domain, with the stretches around the CDR3 drawn from the reference TRBV7-9 and TRBJ2-2 proteins, is DTGVSQNPRHKITKRGQNVTFRCDPISEHNRLYWYRQTLGQGPEFLTYFQNEAQLEKSRLLSDRFSAERPKGSFSTLEIQRTEQGDSAMYLCARDSSPRNTGELFFGEGSRLTVL.